This T cell receptor (beta chain) was recorded in a study of vaccination and CD4 T cells after COVID-19. The overall study: Each participant was administered two doses of a vaccine, which was either BNT162b2 or mRNA-1273.

Treatment: approximately 9-day PBMC culture with coronavirus spike peptide pools or control peptides (ViraFEST assay). ViraFEST stimulated the growth of antigen-specific T cells using peptide pools and subsequently profiled their TCRs by sequencing. At days 3 and 7, half the medium was exchanged for fresh IL-2 medium. Germline V gene lookup returns CDR1 LNHDA and CDR2 SQIVND (reference sequence). The CDR3 is 15 residues long. V was pared by 3 bases and J by 4 bases, with 10 bases between. Cultured CD4+ T cells had their DNA profiled by the Oncomine TCR Beta short-read assay. In this case, cultured CD4+ T cells provided the extracted genomic DNA. In TCRdb, the PCR reads were re-called with MiXCR into one record per CDR3 protein. The repertoire includes some 15,000 distinct CDR3 sequences, about 32% of them detected once, and 13% to 15% sits in the top ten. Turning to this clonotype: The antigen is not known.

The genes are TRBV19 and TRBJ1-6; tentatively, D is TRBD1 (5 bases). This clonotype originated in a human donor with COVID-19. The sequencing sample was made of cultured CD4+ T cells from blood. CDR3 residues: CASSIGGFYNSPLHF. CDR3 nucleotides: TGTGCCAGTAGTATTGGGGGATTTTATAATTCACCCCTCCACTTT.